This T cell receptor beta chain was retrieved from a study of cytomegalovirus exposure and HLA in healthy donors. Study in general: When 398 donors were genotyped, over 80% of them were found to fall in the Caucasian-associated ancestry cluster.

Both 60 Vbeta primers and 13 Jbeta primers went into the PCR. TCRdb keeps only in-frame clones here, not all; method: immunoSEQ multiplex PCR. The sample contains approximately 110,000 clones, 76% of which appear only once. Study observations and caveats: For most TCR sequences rarity was the rule, although some public TCRs occurred in many donors. Association of approximately 18,000 TCR beta sequences with HLA alleles was found at 0.05 false discovery rate in a later analysis.

Worth noting for this clone: Its antigen is undetermined.

CDR1 and CDR2 from the germline V gene are SGHNT and YENEEA. CDR3 length equals 14 residues. V shed 2 bases, J shed 3 bases, and the junction held 2 bases outside the gene matches. The sample consisted of PBMCs. The chain has TRBV11-3 and TRBJ1-1, with 8 bases that match TRBD1. The receptor was derived from a man aged 35 to 55 in good health and CMV-seropositive. The CDR3 DNA reads TGTGCCAGCAGCTTACAGGGGGCAGACACTGAAGCTTTCTTT. Encoded protein: CASSLQGADTEAFF.